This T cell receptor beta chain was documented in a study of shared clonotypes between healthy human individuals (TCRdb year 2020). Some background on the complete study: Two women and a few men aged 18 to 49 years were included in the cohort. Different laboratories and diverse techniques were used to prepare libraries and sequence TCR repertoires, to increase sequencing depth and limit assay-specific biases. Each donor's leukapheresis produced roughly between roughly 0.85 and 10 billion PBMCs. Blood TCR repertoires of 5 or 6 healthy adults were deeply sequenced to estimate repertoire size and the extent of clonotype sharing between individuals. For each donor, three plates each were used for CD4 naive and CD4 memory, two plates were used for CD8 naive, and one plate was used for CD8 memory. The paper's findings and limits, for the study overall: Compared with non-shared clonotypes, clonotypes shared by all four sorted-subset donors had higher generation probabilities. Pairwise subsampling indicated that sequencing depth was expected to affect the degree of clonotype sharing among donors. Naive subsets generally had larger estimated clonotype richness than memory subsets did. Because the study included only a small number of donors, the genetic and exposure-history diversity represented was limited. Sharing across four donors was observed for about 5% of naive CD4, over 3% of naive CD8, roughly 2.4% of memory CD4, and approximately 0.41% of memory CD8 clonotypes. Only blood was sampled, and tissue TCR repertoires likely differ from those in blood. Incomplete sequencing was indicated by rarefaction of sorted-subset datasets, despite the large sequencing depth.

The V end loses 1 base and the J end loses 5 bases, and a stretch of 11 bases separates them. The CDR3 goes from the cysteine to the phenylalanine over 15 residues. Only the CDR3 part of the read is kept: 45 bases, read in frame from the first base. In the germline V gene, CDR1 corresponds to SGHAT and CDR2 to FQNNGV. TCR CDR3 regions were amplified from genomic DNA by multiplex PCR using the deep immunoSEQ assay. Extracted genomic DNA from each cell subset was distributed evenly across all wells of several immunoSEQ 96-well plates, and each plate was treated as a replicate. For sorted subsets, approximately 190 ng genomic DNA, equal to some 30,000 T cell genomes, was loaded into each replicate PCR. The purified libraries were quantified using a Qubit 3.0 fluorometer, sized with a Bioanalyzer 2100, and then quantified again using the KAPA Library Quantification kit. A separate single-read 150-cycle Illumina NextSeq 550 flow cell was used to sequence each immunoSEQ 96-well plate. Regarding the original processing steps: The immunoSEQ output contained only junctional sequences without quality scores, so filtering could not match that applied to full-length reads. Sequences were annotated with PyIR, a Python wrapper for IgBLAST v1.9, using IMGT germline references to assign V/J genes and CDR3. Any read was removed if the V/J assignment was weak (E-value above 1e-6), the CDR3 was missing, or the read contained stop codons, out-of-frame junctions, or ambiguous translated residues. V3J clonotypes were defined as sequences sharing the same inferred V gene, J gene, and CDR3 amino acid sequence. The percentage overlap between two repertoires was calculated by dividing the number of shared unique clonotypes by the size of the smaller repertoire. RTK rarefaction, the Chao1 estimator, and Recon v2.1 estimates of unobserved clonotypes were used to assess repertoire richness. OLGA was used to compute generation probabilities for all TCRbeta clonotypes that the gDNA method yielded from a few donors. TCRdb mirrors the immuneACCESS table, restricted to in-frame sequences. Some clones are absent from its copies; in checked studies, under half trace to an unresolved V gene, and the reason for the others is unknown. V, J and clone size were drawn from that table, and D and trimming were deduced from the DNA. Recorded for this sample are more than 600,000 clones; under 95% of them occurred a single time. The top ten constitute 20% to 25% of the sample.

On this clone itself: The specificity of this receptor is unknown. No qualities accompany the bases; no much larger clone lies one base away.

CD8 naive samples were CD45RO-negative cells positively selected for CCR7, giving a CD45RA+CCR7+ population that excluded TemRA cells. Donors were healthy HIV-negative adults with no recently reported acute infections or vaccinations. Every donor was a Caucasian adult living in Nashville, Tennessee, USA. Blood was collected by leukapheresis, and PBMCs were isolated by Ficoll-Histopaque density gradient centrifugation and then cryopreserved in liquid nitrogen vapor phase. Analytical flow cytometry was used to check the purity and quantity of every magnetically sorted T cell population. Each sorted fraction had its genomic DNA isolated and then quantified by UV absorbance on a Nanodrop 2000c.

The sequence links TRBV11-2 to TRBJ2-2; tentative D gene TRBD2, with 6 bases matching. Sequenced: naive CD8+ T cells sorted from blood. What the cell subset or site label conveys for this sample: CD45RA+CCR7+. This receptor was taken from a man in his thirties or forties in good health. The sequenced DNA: TGTGCCAGCAGCTTAGTTCCGGGGGTTACCGGGGAGCTGTTTTTT. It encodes CASSLVPGVTGELFF.